This TCR beta chain was captured in a study of T cell responses to AZD1222 COVID-19 vaccine. The J segment lost 6 bases and the V segment lost 5 bases, leaving 11 bases of the junction unmatched. Germline V gives CDR1 MDHEN, CDR2 SYDVKM. CDR3 length: 15 amino acids. Sequencing used immunoSEQ multiplex PCR; TCRdb keeps in-frame clones, though not all of them. Of fewer than 150,000 clones listed, around 84% are singletons. This material consisted of peripheral blood, taken on day 0 of AZD1222 vaccination. The J gene is TRBJ2-7, the V gene TRBV28; 9 positions agree with TRBD2. The receptor's source is an adult in good health. CDR3 region: CASSVTSGPYTEQYF. The CDR3 nucleotides read TGTGCCAGCAGTGTGACTAGCGGTCCTTATACCGAGCAGTACTTC.